This T cell receptor beta chain was sequenced for a study of blood T cells in healthy people across ages (dated by TCRdb to about 2015). As for the study more broadly: In model experiments, template switching captured about one uniquely barcoded TCR beta cDNA molecule for every two T cells. To track age-related changes in TCR beta repertoire diversity, the study relied on deep sequencing normalized with unique cDNA molecular identifiers. Donors were grouped into four age groups: young (average roughly 16 years), middle-aged (39), aged (around 60) and long-lived (just over 80). To avoid experimental bias, donors of different ages were randomly spread across the sequencing lanes. Two additional independent replicas of 1 million unique cDNA reads from the same blood draw were analyzed for two donors (one aged 18 to 30 and one aged 80 or older).

Donors were about 36 systemically healthy Caucasian individuals from Russia aged roughly 6 to 100 years. Approximately 11 milliliters of peripheral blood were drawn from each donor into EDTA-treated Vacutainer tubes. Ficoll-Paque density-gradient centrifugation was used to isolate PBMCs, with at least 7 million per sample. Total RNA was extracted from PBMCs with Trizol reagent, with at least 5.5 micrograms obtained per sample. Naive CD45RAhigh/CD27high T cell percentages were measured by flow cytometry on a PBMC aliquot from every donor. This clonotype has just a few counts. The antigen this receptor binds is unknown. Base qualities are missing; no much larger clone stands one base away. Library creation used 5' RACE. The instrument was an Illumina HiSeq 2500. The second PCR ran for roughly 7 to 11 cycles and used a J-beta primer mix along with a sample-barcoded 5' primer. Each TCR beta cDNA molecule received a unique molecular identifier from a template-switch 5' adaptor carrying 12 random nucleotides. Each sample yielded at least 3 million CDR3-containing paired-end reads. All of the RNA was converted into first-strand cDNA using the Mint cDNA synthesis kit, with a TRBC-specific oligonucleotide serving as the primer. Following uracil-DNA glycosylase treatment, all cDNA underwent a first 18-cycle PCR with the universal primers M1SS and BC2_uni_R. The source study handled its data this way. Each sample was normalized by randomly selecting 1 million high-quality reads, each carrying a distinct molecular identifier. Reads with shared molecular identifiers were discarded instead of being binned into consensus sequences. MiTCR, with a Q25 quality threshold and the strictest error-elimination algorithm, was used for CDR3 identification, clonotype clustering and error correction. A nonparametric unseen species model with Euler transformation was used to estimate a lower bound on total TCR beta diversity. TCRdb trimmed public reads at Q25 via fastp, called clones via MiXCR and kept in-frame beta chains. Under each unique CDR3 protein, matching rows form one entry showing the most common genes and DNA. Here the V and J calls rest on TCRdb's processing, not on the authors' analysis. Here the sample has about 1,500,000 distinct CDR3 sequences; 42% occur a single time. The ten largest clonotypes hold 7.9% of the sample.

V and J are trimmed by 5 bases and 2 bases, and the gene matches miss 7 bases of the junction. Counted from cysteine to phenylalanine, this CDR3 has 16 amino acids. Of all the DNA, just the CDR3 is kept, 48 bases in frame from base 1. Here is what the overall study found, with its caveats: As age increased, observed TCR beta diversity per million T cells dropped in a roughly linear way, and a significant reduction was already evident by age 40. Because the CMV infection status of the donors was unknown, age-related changes in expanded clonotypes may potentially have been confounded. The percentage of naive T cells measured by flow cytometry correlated strongly with observed TCR beta diversity. The long-lived group showed more naive CD4+ T cells, fewer expanded clones and increased TCR diversity than the aged group, suggesting age selection. Since profiling was done on bulk unsorted PBMCs, naive and antigen-experienced compartments could not be conclusively compared. Estimates of total diversity based on one million sequenced T cells were regarded as lower bounds and as underestimates.

Sequenced input: blood. This chain joins TRBV12-3 or TRBV12-4 to TRBJ2-7; TRBD2 aligns with 12 central bases. This receptor was identified in a woman aged 18-29 years in good health. The CDR3 has the sequence CASSPSRTSGAYEQYF. The nucleotide sequence is given as TGTGCCAGCAGTCCATCTCGGACTAGCGGGGCCTACGAGCAGTACTTC.